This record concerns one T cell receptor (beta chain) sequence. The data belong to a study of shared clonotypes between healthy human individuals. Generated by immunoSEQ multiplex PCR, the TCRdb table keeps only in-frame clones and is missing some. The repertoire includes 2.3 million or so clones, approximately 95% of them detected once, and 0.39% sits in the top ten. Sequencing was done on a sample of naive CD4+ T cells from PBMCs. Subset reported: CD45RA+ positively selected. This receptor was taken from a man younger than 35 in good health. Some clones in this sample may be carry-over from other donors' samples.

The DNA of the CDR3 is TGTGCCAGCAGCGAGGGACAGGATCTCTATGGCTACACCTTC. This codes for CASSEGQDLYGYTF. The chain recombines TRBV28 with TRBJ1-2; the match to TRBD1 covers 8 bases. V shed 6 bases and J 4 bases; nucleotides not matched to a gene: 7. This CDR3 region has 14 residues. CDR1 is MDHEN and CDR2 is SYDVKM in the germline V gene.